These T cell receptor beta chains were read from a single sample in a study of OX40 agonist ivuxolimab in advanced cancers. Assay: immunoSEQ multiplex PCR; the TCRdb copy retains only in-frame clones and omits some. The sample carries tens of thousands of clones, over 70% recorded once. This material consisted of CD4+ or CD8+ T cells sorted from blood, taken in a trial of the OX40 agonist ivuxolimab. The receptors were sampled from an adult with an advanced solid tumor such as melanoma, head and neck, liver or kidney cancer. CDR3s include the opening cysteine and the closing phenylalanine or tryptophan. Each record gives: J gene, V gene, D gene, clone size, CDR3 DNA, CDR3 protein. D genes are given only for firm matches. Size tells how often a clone was seen (once, few, many) or the class of an expanded clone, and some rows leave it out.

J: TRBJ2-5
V: TRBV4-2
D: TRBD2
size: -
DNA: TGTGCCAGCAGCCAAGCAGCGGGGGCGGGAGAGACCCAGTACTTC
CDR3: CASSQAAGAGETQYF

J: TRBJ2-2
V: TRBV7-6
D: -
size: -
DNA: TGTGCCAGCAGCAATTTCGGGGAGCTGTTTTTT
CDR3: CASSNFGELFF

J: TRBJ1-4
V: TRBV7-9
D: TRBD1
size: -
DNA: TGTGCCAGCAGCCCCGACCGGGACAGTGGAGAAAAACTGTTTTTT
CDR3: CASSPDRDSGEKLFF

J: TRBJ1-2
V: TRBV15
D: -
size: -
DNA: TGTGCCACCAGCAGAGATGTAGGGGCCAGAGAAACTGGCTACACCTTC
CDR3: CATSRDVGARETGYTF

J: TRBJ2-5
V: TRBV27
D: -
size: -
DNA: TGTGCCAGCAGTTTATCGGGGGAGACCCAGTACTTC
CDR3: CASSLSGETQYF

J: TRBJ1-1
V: TRBV11-2
D: -
size: -
DNA: TGTGCCAGCAGCTCCTGGACGGAAAACACTGAAGCTTTCTTT
CDR3: CASSSWTENTEAFF

J: TRBJ2-1
V: TRBV7-8
D: TRBD2
size: -
DNA: TGTGCCAGCAGCTTAGTCGCTCGGACTAGCGGGAGAGTTGTGAACAATGAGCAGTTCTTC
CDR3: CASSLVARTSGRVVNNEQFF

J: TRBJ2-3
V: TRBV19
D: -
size: -
DNA: TGTGCCAGCCGGACCTCATGGGGGCAGGGGCCAGATACGCAGTATTTT
CDR3: CASRTSWGQGPDTQYF

J: TRBJ2-7
V: TRBV5-4
D: TRBD1
size: -
DNA: TGTGCCAGCAGCACCTCACAGGGGCAACTTGGTGAGCAGTACTTC
CDR3: CASSTSQGQLGEQYF

J: TRBJ2-7
V: TRBV7-9
D: TRBD2
size: -
DNA: TGTGCCAGCAGCTTAGATGGGGGGGACGAGCAGTACTTC
CDR3: CASSLDGGDEQYF

J: TRBJ1-1
V: TRBV5-8
D: -
size: -
DNA: TGTGCCAGCAGCTTCTTAGGCAGGTTAAACACTGAAGCTTTCTTT
CDR3: CASSFLGRLNTEAFF

J: TRBJ2-1
V: TRBV6-1
D: -
size: -
DNA: TGTGCCAGCAGTGAGGGACAATACAATGAGCAGTTCTTC
CDR3: CASSEGQYNEQFF

J: TRBJ2-7
V: TRBV19
D: TRBD1
size: -
DNA: TGTGCCAGTAGTCTGACCCCCGGGACAGGCTACGAGCAGTACTTC
CDR3: CASSLTPGTGYEQYF

J: TRBJ2-3
V: TRBV29-1
D: -
size: -
DNA: TGCAGCGAAATCCCACCTAGCACAGATACGCAGTATTTT
CDR3: CSEIPPSTDTQYF

J: TRBJ1-2
V: TRBV6-6
D: -
size: -
DNA: TGTGCCATCGGGGACGATGGCTACACCTTC
CDR3: CAIGDDGYTF

J: TRBJ1-4
V: TRBV5-8
D: -
size: -
DNA: TGTGCCAGCAGCTTGGCCGGGACGGTTGCTAATGAAAAACTGTTTTTT
CDR3: CASSLAGTVANEKLFF

J: TRBJ2-5
V: TRBV29-1
D: -
size: once
DNA: TGCAGCGTAGCAGGGTCGGGTGAGGAGACCCAGTACTTC
CDR3: CSVAGSGEETQYF

J: TRBJ1-4
V: TRBV10-3
D: TRBD1
size: -
DNA: TGTGCCATCAGTGAGTTTAGGACAGGGGATGAAAAACTGTTTTTT
CDR3: CAISEFRTGDEKLFF

J: TRBJ2-3
V: TRBV10-3
D: TRBD2
size: -
DNA: TGTGCCTCGGGACTAGCGGGACAAGATACGCAGTATTTT
CDR3: CASGLAGQDTQYF

J: TRBJ2-7
V: TRBV7-9
D: TRBD1
size: -
DNA: TGTGCCAGCAGCTTTGAGACAGGGCTCCTCTCCGAGCAGCACTTC
CDR3: CASSFETGLLSEQHF

J: TRBJ1-1
V: TRBV5-6
D: TRBD1
size: -
DNA: TGTGCCAGCAGCTTCAGACAGGGATCTGAAGCTTTCTTT
CDR3: CASSFRQGSEAFF

J: TRBJ1-2
V: TRBV5-1
D: TRBD1
size: -
DNA: TGCGCCAGCAGCTTCGGGACAGGCAGTGGCTACACCTTC
CDR3: CASSFGTGSGYTF

J: TRBJ1-2
V: TRBV6-6
D: -
size: -
DNA: TGTGCCAGCAGTGCCCCGGAAACATATGGCTACACCTTC
CDR3: CASSAPETYGYTF

J: TRBJ1-5
V: TRBV6-1
D: -
size: -
DNA: TGTGCCAGCGGGCTGGATAACAGCAATCAGCCCCAGCATTTT
CDR3: CASGLDNSNQPQHF

J: TRBJ2-3
V: TRBV27
D: -
size: -
DNA: TGTGCCAGCAGTTTGGGGGTCCAGGCCACAGATACGCAGTATTTT
CDR3: CASSLGVQATDTQYF

J: TRBJ1-6
V: TRBV11-3
D: -
size: -
DNA: TGTGCCAGCAGCTCAGAGACAGGCTATAATTCACCCCTCCACTTT
CDR3: CASSSETGYNSPLHF

J: TRBJ2-3
V: TRBV18
D: -
size: -
DNA: TGTGCCAGCTCACCCTCGATCACAGATACGCAGTATTTT
CDR3: CASSPSITDTQYF

J: TRBJ2-1
V: TRBV20-1
D: -
size: -
DNA: TGCAGTGCACCCGAAAATGAGCAGTTCTTC
CDR3: CSAPENEQFF

J: TRBJ2-7
V: TRBV6-5
D: TRBD2
size: -
DNA: TGTGCCAGCAGTTACTCTCTAGCGGGAGACGAGCAGCACTTC
CDR3: CASSYSLAGDEQHF

J: TRBJ2-7
V: TRBV5-1
D: TRBD2
size: -
DNA: TGCGCCAGCAGCGCTACTAGCGGGGAGGACGAGCAGTACTTC
CDR3: CASSATSGEDEQYF

J: TRBJ1-1
V: TRBV5-1
D: -
size: -
DNA: TGCGCCAGCAGCGTCGCCACCTTGAACACTGAAGCTTTCTTT
CDR3: CASSVATLNTEAFF

J: TRBJ2-7
V: TRBV4-3
D: TRBD2
size: -
DNA: TGCGCCAGCAGCCCCGACGCTAGCGGGAGCTCCTACGAGCAGTACTTC
CDR3: CASSPDASGSSYEQYF

J: TRBJ1-1
V: TRBV19
D: -
size: -
DNA: TGTGCCAGTAGACGGGGGGACACTGAAGCTTTCTTT
CDR3: CASRRGDTEAFF

J: TRBJ2-7
V: TRBV11-2
D: -
size: -
DNA: TGTGCCAGCAGTTCCAGCACCGGTTACGAGCAGTACTTC
CDR3: CASSSSTGYEQYF

J: TRBJ1-4
V: TRBV11-3
D: -
size: -
DNA: TGTGCCAGCAGCATCGGTAATGAAAAACTGTTTTTT
CDR3: CASSIGNEKLFF

J: TRBJ2-3
V: TRBV13
D: -
size: few
DNA: TGTGCCAGCAGCTTAGATCTGCTAGCTAGCACAGATACGCAGTATTTT
CDR3: CASSLDLLASTDTQYF

J: TRBJ1-2
V: TRBV5-6
D: TRBD1
size: -
DNA: TGTGCCAGCAGTGCGCCGGGACAGTTTCTCCCGACTATGTCACCCTTC
CDR3: CASSAPGQFLPTMSPF

J: TRBJ1-2
V: TRBV4-2
D: -
size: -
DNA: TGTGCCAGCAGCCAAGACCAGGACAGCTATGGCTACACCTTC
CDR3: CASSQDQDSYGYTF

J: TRBJ1-2
V: TRBV2
D: -
size: -
DNA: TGTGCCAGCAGAGCCAACAGGGAAGCTAACTATGGCTACACCTTC
CDR3: CASRANREANYGYTF

J: TRBJ2-7
V: TRBV28
D: TRBD1
size: -
DNA: TGTGCCAGCAGCCCGGGACAGAGCTACGAGCAGTACTTC
CDR3: CASSPGQSYEQYF

J: TRBJ1-5
V: TRBV7-9
D: TRBD1
size: -
DNA: TGTGCCAGCAGCTCGGCTCGACAGGGTCTCGGCAATCAGCCCCAGCATTTT
CDR3: CASSSARQGLGNQPQHF

J: TRBJ2-1
V: TRBV6-5
D: TRBD2
size: -
DNA: TGTGCCAGCAGTTCTAGCGGGGGGCCTTACAATGAGCAGTTCTTC
CDR3: CASSSSGGPYNEQFF

J: TRBJ2-3
V: TRBV29-1
D: -
size: few
DNA: TGCAGCGTTGACCGGGCGTCCGATACGCAGTATTTT
CDR3: CSVDRASDTQYF

J: TRBJ2-5
V: TRBV9
D: -
size: -
DNA: TGTGCCAGCAGCCCAAACGGACAGATAGAGACCCAGTACTTC
CDR3: CASSPNGQIETQYF

J: TRBJ1-6
V: TRBV7-9
D: -
size: -
DNA: TGTGCCAGCAGCTTTTCGGGCAAACCCCTCCACTTT
CDR3: CASSFSGKPLHF

J: TRBJ1-1
V: TRBV11-1
D: -
size: few
DNA: TGTGCCAGCAGCCTAGTAGGGGCGTCTATGATGAACACTGAAGCTTTCTTT
CDR3: CASSLVGASMMNTEAFF

J: TRBJ2-3
V: TRBV18
D: -
size: few
DNA: TGTGCCAGCTCACCCCGGGGCACAGATACGCAGTATTTT
CDR3: CASSPRGTDTQYF

J: TRBJ2-7
V: TRBV29-1
D: -
size: -
DNA: TGCAGCGTTGCCCCCCAAACGGACGAGCAGTACTTC
CDR3: CSVAPQTDEQYF

J: TRBJ1-6
V: TRBV30
D: -
size: -
DNA: TGTGCCTGGAGTTGGGACCCTTCACCCCTCCACTTT
CDR3: CAWSWDPSPLHF

J: TRBJ2-7
V: TRBV11-1
D: TRBD1
size: -
DNA: TGTGCCAGCAGCTTAGATTGGACAGGATCCTACGAGCAGTACTTC
CDR3: CASSLDWTGSYEQYF

J: TRBJ2-1
V: TRBV5-1
D: -
size: -
DNA: TGCGCCAGCAGCTTGGAAGGACAGTCCTACAATGAGCAGTTCTTC
CDR3: CASSLEGQSYNEQFF

J: TRBJ2-7
V: TRBV7-2
D: -
size: -
DNA: TGTGCCAGCAGCCCCAAGGGCTTCTGGGAGCAGTACTTC
CDR3: CASSPKGFWEQYF

J: TRBJ2-5
V: TRBV30
D: -
size: -
DNA: TGTGCCTGGACTAGGGGGTACCAAGAGACCCAGTACTTC
CDR3: CAWTRGYQETQYF

J: TRBJ2-1
V: TRBV6-1
D: TRBD2
size: -
DNA: TGTGCCAGCAGTCCCCGACCCGCGGGAGATGAGCAGTTCTTC
CDR3: CASSPRPAGDEQFF